The 28 T cell receptor beta chains in this list originate from one sample, sequenced in a study of shared clonotypes between healthy human individuals. TCRdb's copy holds only in-frame clones and misses some; the assay was immunoSEQ multiplex PCR. The repertoire holds a few hundred thousand clones, with 50% to 75% as singletons. The sequencing sample was made of memory CD4+ T cells sorted from blood. Subset noted: CD45RA-negative fraction. The receptors stem from a man aged 25 to 40 in good health.

The chain links TRBV21-1 to TRBJ2-7. TRBV21-1 is reported as a pseudogene. CDR3 length: 17 residues. The CDR3 DNA reads as TGTGCCAGCAGCAAATGGGTAATCGGACCGAGCTCCTACGAGCAGTACTTC. It is translated as CASSKWVIGPSSYEQYF.

The chain uses TRBV2 and TRBJ1-5; D uncertain. Germline CDR1 and CDR2: SNHLY and FYNNEI. V lost 8 bases, J lost 4 bases, and 12 bases lay in between. The CDR3 contains 13 residues. For the CDR3, the DNA is TGTGCCAGCGGGCTAAAGTGGAATCAGCCCCAGCATTTT. It specifies CASGLKWNQPQHF.

There are a few counts of this clone. The gene calls are TRBV2 and TRBJ2-7; TRBD1 or TRBD2 may be the D gene (5 bases each). The CDR3 consists of 12 residues. CDR1 and CDR2 (germline): SNHLY, FYNNEI. Trimming cost V 5 bases and J 2 bases, with 7 bases left between them. CDR3 protein: CASSLGAYEQYF. CDR3 DNA sequence: TGTGCCAGCAGTCTGGGGGCCTACGAGCAGTACTTC.

The chain employs TRBV29-1 and TRBJ1-1; perhaps TRBD1 as D (6 bases). Trimming pared 6 bases from V and 4 bases from J, leaving 18 bases between. The length of the CDR3 is 14 residues. In germline, CDR1 is SQVTM, CDR2 ANQGSEA. CDR3 region: CSVQGGRQVTEAFF. Here the CDR3 DNA reads TGCAGCGTCCAAGGTGGGAGACAGGTCACTGAAGCTTTCTTT.

This clone was seen a handful of times. V usage is TRBV10-2 and J usage is TRBJ2-5; D perhaps matches TRBD1 (5 bases). V lost 4 bases and J lost 3, with 9 bases in between. CDR1 WSHSY and CDR2 SAAADI come from the germline V gene. CDR3 length: 13 amino acids. The DNA of the CDR3 is TGCGCCAGCAGTGTAGGGGCAGAAGAGACCCAGTACTTC. Protein product: CASSVGAEETQYF.

The chain couples TRBV7-9 to TRBJ2-7; 7 bases map to TRBD1. V lost 10 bases and J lost 2; bases outside the gene matches: 8. Germline V gives CDR1 SEHNR, CDR2 FQNEAQ (reference sequence). The CDR3 runs 13 residues. The CDR3: CATDRVGTYEQYF. Written as DNA, the CDR3 is TGTGCCACAGACAGGGTAGGGACCTACGAGCAGTACTTC.

There are a few counts of this clone. V usage is TRBV28 and J usage is TRBJ2-7; 10 nucleotides agree with TRBD2. V shed 9 bases and J 2 bases; nucleotides not matched to a gene: 7. CDR1 and CDR2 from the germline V gene are MDHEN and SYDVKM. This CDR3 has 14 residues. CDR3 loop: CASEGTSDAYEQYF. CDR3 nucleotides: TGTGCCAGTGAGGGGACTAGCGACGCCTACGAGCAGTACTTC.

The sample holds a few counts of this clone. The gene calls are TRBV5-1 and TRBJ1-2; D might be TRBD1 (6 bases). V shed 4 bases and J shed 11 bases, with 18 bases lying between them. There are 13 residues in the CDR3. CDR1 and CDR2 from the germline V gene are SGHRS and YFSETQ. The CDR3 protein is CASSPQEGGIYTF. CDR3 in DNA: TGCGCCAGCAGCCCTCAAGAGGGGGGAATTTACACCTTC.

This clone was seen only a few times. Other DNA sequences in the same sample also yield this CDR3. J is TRBJ2-2 and V is TRBV5-1; the D gene could be TRBD1 or TRBD2 (5 bases each). V was cut by 1 base and J by 2 bases, with 12 bases left in between. CDR3 length: 16 residues. Germline-derived CDR1 and CDR2 are SGHRS and YFSETQ. The CDR3 DNA follows: TGCGCCAGCAGCTTGCTCCCGGGACCAAACACCGGGGAGCTGTTTTTT. Protein product: CASSLLPGPNTGELFF.

This clone was counted a few times. The rearrangement joins TRBV10-3 to TRBJ1-1; D is unclear. The CDR3 consists of 11 residues. The germline V gene encodes CDR1 ENHRY and CDR2 SYGVKD. V gave up 11 bases and J gave up 0 bases, with 7 bases separating them. CDR3 nucleotide sequence: TGTGCCTCACAGATGAACACTGAAGCTTTCTTT. Protein product: CASQMNTEAFF.

This clone was found many times. The gene calls are TRBV5-1 and TRBJ2-1, with TRBD2 matching over 7 bases. The V gene end was trimmed by 0 bases and the J gene end by 2 bases; junction bases not matched to a gene: 2. The CDR3 runs 15 residues. Germline V lookup: CDR1 SGHRS, CDR2 YFSETQ. The CDR3 spells CASSLVGRAYNEQFF. In nucleotides, the CDR3 is TGCGCCAGCAGCTTGGTAGGGAGGGCCTACAATGAGCAGTTCTTC.

This chain connects TRBV5-4 to TRBJ2-3; a possible D gene is TRBD2 (5 bases). Germline values: CDR1 SGHNT, CDR2 YYREEE (reference sequence). The V and J ends lost 2 bases and 2 bases respectively, with 12 bases between them. The CDR3 extends over 15 amino acids. The CDR3 sequence: CASSFEASPTDTQYF. In DNA form, the CDR3 reads TGTGCCAGCAGCTTCGAGGCTAGCCCCACAGATACGCAGTATTTT.

The chain joins TRBV5-5 to TRBJ2-1; 10 bases fit TRBD1. CDR1 is SGHKS and CDR2 is YYEKEE in the germline V gene (reference sequence). The CDR3 runs 15 residues. Trimming removed 4 bases from V and 3 bases from J; junction bases left unmatched: 4. The CDR3 protein is CASSPGTGVYNEQFF. The CDR3 nucleotides read TGTGCCAGCAGCCCCGGGACAGGGGTCTACAATGAGCAGTTCTTC.

V is TRBV29-1 and J is TRBJ2-3; possibly TRBD1 for D (6 bases). The CDR3 is made up of 14 amino acids. Per the germline V gene, CDR1 is SQVTM and CDR2 is ANQGSEA. Trimming left V 7 bases short and J 1 base short, with 15 bases between. CDR3 bases: TGCAGCGCCGTGGGGGCGCAGGGCACAGATACGCAGTATTTT. Translated: CSAVGAQGTDTQYF.

DNA for the CDR3: TGTGCCAGCAGCTTGGAACCGGGACTAGCGGTCTACGAGCAGTACTTC. Protein sequence: CASSLEPGLAVYEQYF. This sequence joins TRBV5-4 and TRBJ2-7; 11 bases match TRBD2. J was trimmed by 3 bases and V by 0 bases; bases with no gene match: 5. Germline V gives CDR1 SGHNT, CDR2 YYREEE (reference sequence). This CDR3 has 16 amino acids.

The chain is built from TRBV5-1 and TRBJ1-1, with D possibly being TRBD1 (6 bases). Germline V gives CDR1 SGHRS, CDR2 YFSETQ. The V and J ends lost 5 bases and 0 bases respectively, with 20 bases between them. This CDR3 has 17 amino acids. CDR3 coding DNA: TGCGCCAGCAGATTTACGTTTGGACAGACTCTGAACACTGAAGCTTTCTTT. Residues: CASRFTFGQTLNTEAFF.

The rearrangement uses TRBV19 and TRBJ1-5; D gene uncertain. Trimming cost V 6 bases and J 4 bases, with 16 bases left between them. The germline gives CDR1 LNHDA, CDR2 SQIVND (reference sequence). The CDR3 is 15 residues long. CDR3 protein: CASSLGQWGNQPQHF. CDR3 sequence (DNA): TGTGCCAGTAGCCTTGGGCAGTGGGGAAATCAGCCCCAGCATTTT. Using reference TRBV19 and TRBJ1-5 for the parts outside the CDR3, the full variable domain is DGGITQSPKYLFRKEGQNVTLSCEQNLNHDAMYWYRQDPGQGLRLIYYSQIVNDFQKGDIAEGYSVSREKKESFPLTVTSAQKNPTAFYLCASSLGQWGNQPQHFGDGTRLSIL.

This clone counts as medium-sized. The chain carries TRBV19 and TRBJ1-5, with TRBD1 as a possible D gene (5 bases). Germline assignment: CDR1 LNHDA and CDR2 SQIVND (reference sequence). Trimming removed 5 bases from V and 5 bases from J, with 10 bases in between. The length of the CDR3 is 13 residues. CDR3 bases: TGTGCCAGTAGTCGGGGGAGAGATCAGCCCCAGCATTTT. It yields the protein CASSRGRDQPQHF.

A few counts support this clone. V gene TRBV28 combines with J gene TRBJ1-2; D gene uncertain. Looked up from germline, CDR1 is MDHEN and CDR2 is SYDVKM. The CDR3 has 15 residues. Trimming left V 1 base short and J 6 bases short, with 15 bases between. The CDR3 spells CASSLSWRSSDGYTF. The CDR3 DNA reads TGTGCCAGCAGTTTATCCTGGAGGTCGAGTGATGGCTACACCTTC.

The chain combines TRBV19 with TRBJ1-4; D is ambiguous. In germline, CDR1 is LNHDA, CDR2 SQIVND (reference sequence). V lost 5 bases and J 0 bases, leaving 10 bases between the germline ends. CDR3 length: 15 amino acids. The CDR3 reads CASSAHGATNEKLFF. As DNA, the CDR3 is TGTGCCAGTAGTGCTCACGGTGCAACTAATGAAAAACTGTTTTTT.

The genes are TRBV28 and TRBJ2-7; D gene ambiguous. Trimming left V 3 bases short and J 2 bases short, with 8 bases between. This CDR3 has 13 amino acids. In germline, CDR1 is MDHEN, CDR2 SYDVKM. The DNA for the CDR3 is TGTGCCAGCAGTTTGAATCTAGCCTACGAGCAGTACTTC. It yields the protein CASSLNLAYEQYF. Using reference TRBV28 and TRBJ2-7 for the parts outside the CDR3, the full variable domain is DVKVTQSSRYLVKRTGEKVFLECVQDMDHENMFWYRQDPGLGLRLIYFSYDVKMKEKGDIPEGYSVSREKKERFSLILESASTNQTSMYLCASSLNLAYEQYFGPGTRLTVT.

This clone has just a few counts. Here the CDR3 reads CASAVTAGDYEQYF. The CDR3 bases are TGTGCCAGCGCCGTGACAGCGGGGGACTACGAGCAGTACTTC. The chain carries TRBV2 and TRBJ2-7; 8 bases fit TRBD2. V dropped 8 bases and J dropped 3; count of bases not matched to a gene: 9. Germline V CDR1 and CDR2: SNHLY, FYNNEI. The CDR3 loop spans 14 amino acids. The full variable domain, with the rest looked up from reference TRBV2 and TRBJ2-7, is EPEVTQTPSHQVTQMGQEVILRCVPISNHLYFYWYRQILGQKVEFLVSFYNNEISEKSEIFDDQFSVERPDGSNFTLKIRSTKLEDSAMYFCASAVTAGDYEQYFGPGTRLTVT.

The rearrangement uses TRBV18 and TRBJ2-7, with D perhaps matching TRBD2 (5 bases). Germline V gene data show CDR1 as KGHSH and CDR2 as LQKENI. This CDR3 has 14 residues. Trimming took 3 bases from V and 7 from J, leaving 16 bases between them. CDR3 DNA: TGTGCCAGCTCACCCGGTGGCACGCGGGCGGAGCAGTACTTC. It encodes CASSPGGTRAEQYF.

The chain carries TRBV19 and TRBJ2-3; TRBD1 agrees at 9 bases. The CDR3 extends over 15 amino acids. Trimming removed 4 bases from V and 2 bases from J; junction bases left unmatched: 4. Germline values: CDR1 LNHDA, CDR2 SQIVND (reference sequence). CDR3 protein: CASSKGQGFTDTQYF. The CDR3 bases are TGTGCCAGTAGTAAGGGACAGGGCTTCACAGATACGCAGTATTTT.

V is TRBV5-1 and J is TRBJ2-2; 10 bases align to TRBD1. The CDR3 has 14 amino acids. Trimming at V came to 4 bases and at J to 5 bases, leaving 2 bases not matched to a gene. Germline assignment: CDR1 SGHRS and CDR2 YFSETQ. The CDR3 loop reads CASSRTGGTGELFF. In DNA, the CDR3 is TGCGCCAGCAGCCGGACAGGGGGGACCGGGGAGCTGTTTTTT.

In its sample, this clone was seen many times. The rearrangement uses TRBV5-1 and TRBJ2-1, with 12 positions matching TRBD2. Germline CDR1 SGHRS, CDR2 YFSETQ. J gave up 1 base and V 4 bases, and 9 bases lay outside the gene matches. This CDR3 spans 18 amino acids. CDR3 sequence reads: CASSGPGLAGSSYNEQFF. The CDR3 region has the DNA TGCGCCAGCAGCGGACCGGGACTAGCGGGCTCGTCCTACAATGAGCAGTTCTTC.

This clone was seen more than once but under ten times. This chain joins TRBV5-4 and TRBJ2-3; D unresolved. This CDR3 is built from 15 residues. CDR1 and CDR2 (germline): SGHNT, YYREEE (reference sequence). The V and J ends lost 10 bases and 4 bases respectively, with 22 bases between them. CDR3 bases: TGTGCCTTCCCCAGAGGATCGCGGTCCGCAGATACGCAGTATTTT. Protein product: CAFPRGSRSADTQYF.

This sequence joins TRBV4-2 and TRBJ2-7; D might be TRBD1 or TRBD2, each matching 5 bases. Germline loops: CDR1 LGHNA, CDR2 YNFKEQ. The CDR3 spans 14 residues. The V gene lost 5 bases and the J gene lost 3 bases, with 14 bases spanning the gap. This CDR3 reads CASSSGTLFYEQYF. CDR3 in DNA: TGTGCCAGCAGCTCCGGGACCCTGTTCTACGAGCAGTACTTC.